The 26 T cell receptor beta chains given below trace back to one sample, sequenced in a study of cytomegalovirus exposure and HLA in healthy donors. The PCR ran on 60 Vbeta and 13 Jbeta primers. Repertoires were generated with immunoSEQ multiplex PCR, while TCRdb's copy carries only in-frame clones and drops some. The data show approximately 140,000 clones, over 60% seen once. The sequenced sample consisted of PBMCs. The receptors derive from a woman in her late teens or twenties in good health and CMV-seronegative.

The chain links TRBV10-3 to TRBJ2-1; TRBD2 aligns across 9 bases. This CDR3 has 13 residues. Germline CDR1 ENHRY, CDR2 SYGVKD. J gave up 9 bases and V 4 bases, and 4 bases lay outside the gene matches. In nucleotides, the CDR3 is TGTGCCATCAGTGGGCTAGCGGGGTCTGAGCAGTTCTTC. This sequence encodes CAISGLAGSEQFF.

The CDR3 region has the DNA TGCGCCAGCAGCTTGGGTCGTGGACAGACGACCACCGGGGAGCTGTTTTTT. It codes for CASSLGRGQTTTGELFF. V is TRBV5-1 and J is TRBJ2-2, with D possibly matching TRBD1 (6 bases). CDR1 and CDR2 from the germline V gene are SGHRS and YFSETQ. CDR3 length: 17 residues. The ends were cut back, 0 bases at V and 4 bases at J, with 16 bases in the middle.

V and J are TRBV19 and TRBJ1-5; perhaps TRBD1 as D (6 bases). Germline V gene sequence: CDR1 LNHDA, CDR2 SQIVND (reference sequence). The length of the CDR3 is 16 residues. Trimming took off 7 bases at V and 2 bases at J, with 18 bases between the two ends. CDR3 amino acids: CASIAEGRGGNQPQHF. CDR3 DNA: TGTGCCAGTATAGCCGAGGGCAGGGGCGGCAATCAGCCCCAGCATTTT.

V and J are TRBV7-9 and TRBJ2-5; TRBD2 agrees at 10 bases. CDR1 and CDR2 from the germline V gene are SEHNR and FQNEAQ (reference sequence). Trimming at V came to 3 bases and at J to 5 bases, leaving 3 bases not matched to a gene. This CDR3 spans 14 amino acids. The CDR3: CASSFSGGSETQYF. The CDR3 nucleotides are TGTGCCAGCAGCTTTAGCGGGGGGTCCGAGACCCAGTACTTC.

The chain uses TRBV7-2 and TRBJ2-2, with 7 nucleotides matching TRBD1. The CDR3 consists of 14 residues. CDR1 and CDR2 (germline): SGHTA, FQGNSA. The CDR3 coding sequence is TGTGCTACCAGGGACAGAGGCGAAGTCGGGGAGCTGTTTTTT. Residues: CATRDRGEVGELFF.

The genes are TRBV5-4 and TRBJ1-2; weak D call: TRBD1 (6 bases). Germline CDR1 SGHNT, CDR2 YYREEE (reference sequence). The germline V and J ends were trimmed by 7 bases and 1 base, with 17 bases remaining between them. The CDR3 covers 15 residues. CDR3: CASGPGDPINYGYTF. DNA of the CDR3: TGTGCCAGCGGACCAGGGGACCCGATTAACTATGGCTACACCTTC.

In this sample, this clone turned up a few times. The chain combines TRBV14 with TRBJ1-2; maybe TRBD1 (5 bases). Germline assignment: CDR1 SGHDN and CDR2 FVKESK. The V end was cut by 2 bases, the J end by 0 bases, with 10 bases between. The CDR3 runs 15 residues. CDR3 region: CASSQLGRANYGYTF. The CDR3 DNA follows: TGTGCCAGCAGCCAATTGGGCAGGGCTAACTATGGCTACACCTTC.

This chain joins TRBV4-1 and TRBJ2-3; D may be TRBD1 (6 bases). The CDR3 sequence is 16 residues long. Looked up from germline, CDR1 is MGHRA and CDR2 is YSYEKL. Deletions cut 3 bases from V and 6 bases from J, with 19 bases between. The CDR3 loop reads CASSQGHSRDGDTQYF. CDR3 nucleotides: TGCGCCAGCAGCCAGGGACATAGCCGGGACGGGGATACGCAGTATTTT.

This sequence joins TRBV7-8 and TRBJ2-1, with TRBD2 matching 7 bases. V gave up 1 base and J gave up 6 bases; unmatched junction bases: 12. Germline assignment: CDR1 SGHVS and CDR2 FQNEAQ. The CDR3 spans 17 residues. The CDR3 DNA reads TGTGCCAGCAGCTTAGTCCGGGGCCTAGCGGTCTCCAATGAGCAGTTCTTC. Translated, it gives CASSLVRGLAVSNEQFF.

The CDR3 nucleotides read TGTGCCATCTACAGGGGTGGAGGTAGCAATCAGCCCCAGCATTTT. This codes for CAIYRGGGSNQPQHF. The chain recombines TRBV11-3 with TRBJ1-5, with 7 nucleotides matching TRBD1. The ends lost 10 bases at V and 0 bases at J; junction bases unmatched: 9. The CDR3 is made up of 15 amino acids. From germline, CDR1 is SGHNT and CDR2 YENEEA.

This chain links TRBV11-2 with TRBJ2-7; weak D call: TRBD1 (6 bases). Trimming pared 1 base from V and 12 bases from J, leaving 13 bases between. There are 12 residues in the CDR3. CDR1 and CDR2 from the germline V gene are SGHAT and FQNNGV. Here the CDR3 reads CASSLVQGIRYF. In DNA form, the CDR3 reads TGTGCCAGCAGCTTAGTCCAGGGGATCCGGTACTTC.

The chain is built from TRBV15 and TRBJ1-5; D might be TRBD1 (5 bases). Trimming removed 0 bases from V and 6 bases from J, with 18 bases in between. Germline V gives CDR1 LNHNV, CDR2 YYDKDF (reference sequence). The CDR3 loop spans 17 amino acids. This chain's CDR3 is CATSRDPSVTGGQPQHF. In nucleotides, the CDR3 is TGTGCCACCAGCAGAGATCCCTCGGTCACAGGCGGTCAGCCCCAGCATTTT.

The rearrangement uses TRBV7-2 and TRBJ2-5; 9 nucleotides agree with TRBD2. Germline lookup yields CDR1 SGHTA and CDR2 FQGNSA. With V trimmed by 1 base and J by 4 bases, 7 bases remained unmatched. The CDR3 runs to 16 residues. DNA of the CDR3: TGTGCCAGCAGCTTAGGTGGGACTAGCTTAGGAGAGACCCAGTACTTC. Protein: CASSLGGTSLGETQYF.

This rearrangement joins TRBV9 to TRBJ2-4; 7 bases agree with TRBD2. After removal of 0 bases from V and 7 bases from J, the junction contained 7 bases not matched to a gene. This CDR3 comprises 15 residues. Germline V gene sequence: CDR1 SGDLS, CDR2 YYNGEE. CDR3 sequence reads: CASSVGGRELNIQYF. DNA of the CDR3: TGTGCCAGCAGCGTAGGGGGGAGGGAGCTGAACATTCAGTACTTC. Looking up the rest from reference TRBV9 and TRBJ2-4 gives the full variable domain: DSGVTQTPKHLITATGQRVTLRCSPRSGDLSVYWYQQSLDQGLQFLIQYYNGEERAKGNILERFSAQQFPDLHSELNLSSLELGDSALYFCASSVGGRELNIQYFGAGTRLSVL.

This clone was observed a handful of times. The CDR3: CASSHRDRLYEQYF. The CDR3 coding sequence is TGTGCCAGCAGCCACAGGGACAGGCTCTACGAGCAGTACTTC. V is TRBV7-2 and J is TRBJ2-7; 8 positions agree with TRBD1. Germline V gives CDR1 SGHTA, CDR2 FQGNSA. V lost 5 bases to trimming and J lost 3 bases; unmatched junction nucleotides: 6. The CDR3 is made up of 14 amino acids.

The V gene is TRBV5-1, the J gene TRBJ2-6, with 12 bases that match TRBD2. Trimming at V came to 1 base and at J to 0 bases, leaving 8 bases not matched to a gene. Germline CDR1 reads SGHRS; CDR2 reads YFSETQ. This CDR3 comprises 20 residues. DNA for the CDR3: TGCGCCAGCAGCTTGACTAGCGGGGGGATCTTCCTCTCTGGGGCCAACGTCCTGACTTTC. It encodes CASSLTSGGIFLSGANVLTF.

The chain links TRBV18 to TRBJ1-5; the match to TRBD1 covers 11 bases. Germline loops: CDR1 KGHSH, CDR2 LQKENI. Germline trimming cut 1 base from V and 5 bases from J; bases unmatched to any gene: 10. The CDR3 runs to 18 residues. The CDR3 is CASSPRLTGTGGDQPQHF. The DNA of the CDR3 is TGTGCCAGCTCACCACGCCTTACCGGGACAGGGGGTGATCAGCCCCAGCATTTT.

CDR3 residues: CASSYSGGDNEQFF. In nucleotides, the CDR3 is TGTGCCAGCAGTTACTCGGGAGGGGACAATGAGCAGTTCTTC. V and J are TRBV6-6 and TRBJ2-1, with 7 bases that match TRBD2. Losses at the gene ends were 0 bases for V and 5 bases for J; bases not matched to a gene: 1. The CDR3 consists of 14 residues. Germline CDR1 reads MNHNY; CDR2 reads SVGAGI (reference sequence).

This chain connects TRBV14 to TRBJ1-2, with D hard to call. The germline V gene encodes CDR1 SGHDN and CDR2 FVKESK. The CDR3 loop spans 12 amino acids. V was trimmed by 2 bases and J by 7 bases, leaving 8 bases between them. CDR3 sequence (DNA): TGTGCCAGCAGCCAACATTTACTTGGCTACACCTTC. Translation: CASSQHLLGYTF.

The genes are TRBV18 and TRBJ2-5; 10 bases are a match to TRBD2. V dropped 2 bases and J dropped 5; count of bases not matched to a gene: 5. Germline values: CDR1 KGHSH, CDR2 LQKENI. This CDR3 is built from 15 residues. The CDR3 nucleotides are TGTGCCAGCTCACCAACTAGCGGGGTCGGTGAGACCCAGTACTTC. It encodes CASSPTSGVGETQYF.

This clone was picked up a small number of times. The chain employs TRBV2 and TRBJ2-1, with D perhaps matching TRBD2 (5 bases). V lost 2 bases and J lost 10, with 24 bases in between. CDR1 is SNHLY and CDR2 is FYNNEI in the germline V gene. The CDR3 totals 17 residues. CDR3 sequence reads: CASSESHVAPKQWEQFF. The CDR3 DNA reads as TGTGCCAGCAGTGAATCCCATGTAGCGCCTAAACAATGGGAGCAGTTCTTC.

J is TRBJ2-5 and V is TRBV9, with unresolved D. CDR1 is SGDLS and CDR2 is YYNGEE in the germline V gene. V lost 0 bases, J lost 3 bases, and 9 bases lay in between. This CDR3 has 14 amino acids. CDR3 sequence: CASSVGRGKETQYF. CDR3 DNA sequence: TGTGCCAGCAGCGTAGGTCGAGGAAAAGAGACCCAGTACTTC. Full variable domain (rest looked up from reference TRBV9 and TRBJ2-5): DSGVTQTPKHLITATGQRVTLRCSPRSGDLSVYWYQQSLDQGLQFLIQYYNGEERAKGNILERFSAQQFPDLHSELNLSSLELGDSALYFCASSVGRGKETQYFGPGTRLLVL.

This clone was seen a handful of times. V gene TRBV20-1 combines with J gene TRBJ2-3; D gene ambiguous. The CDR3 covers 11 residues. The germline V and J ends were trimmed by 8 bases and 2 bases, with 8 bases remaining between them. From germline, CDR1 is DFQATT and CDR2 SNEGSKA (reference sequence). The chain's CDR3 is CSPLFTDTQYF. The DNA for the CDR3 is TGCAGTCCCTTATTCACAGATACGCAGTATTTT.

This chain joins TRBV21-1 and TRBJ1-4; the table's D gene call, TRBD1, was not cross checked with the DNA. TRBV21-1 is shown as a pseudogene. The CDR3 is 13 amino acids. This CDR3 reads CATTDSANEKLFF. The CDR3 DNA reads TGTGCCACCACCGACAGCGCGAATGAAAAACTGTTTTTT.

The V gene is TRBV6-1, the J gene TRBJ2-3, with D perhaps matching TRBD1 (6 bases). Trimming pared 2 bases from V and 6 bases from J, leaving 18 bases between. This CDR3 region has 16 residues. Germline lookup yields CDR1 MNHNS and CDR2 SASEGT. The CDR3 loop is CASSEPSGRGDDTQYF. The CDR3 nucleotides are TGTGCCAGCAGTGAACCATCAGGCAGGGGAGACGATACGCAGTATTTT.

The V and J genes are TRBV7-2 and TRBJ2-1, with 7 bases lining up with TRBD1. Germline loops: CDR1 SGHTA, CDR2 FQGNSA. The CDR3 consists of 15 residues. V was clipped by 5 bases and J by 4 bases; unmatched bases: 8. CDR3 in amino acids: CASSTDRDPYNEQFF. CDR3 DNA: TGTGCCAGCAGCACCGACAGGGACCCATACAATGAGCAGTTCTTC.